A selection of T cell receptor beta chains follows, all from one sample in a study of T-cell reconstitution after alpha-beta-depleted transplantation in children. TCRdb called the PCR reads again in MiXCR, with one record for every CDR3 protein. The sample consists of a few hundred thousand distinct CDR3 sequences, over 9% of them appearing once. The material sequenced was PBMCs from the stem cell graft donor, taken from the stem cell graft. The source of these receptors is a human donor who donated a stem cell graft to a child with acute lymphoblastic leukemia. Both conserved end residues are part of each CDR3. The D gene is left open where the match is weak. Rows give clone size only sometimes, using once, few, many, or a class for an expanded clone.

size: few
V: TRBV5-1
D: NA
J: TRBJ2-7
DNA: TGCGCCAGCAGCGAGGGAGCGTACTACGAGCAGTACTTC
CDR3: CASSEGAYYEQYF

size: many
V: TRBV7-2
D: NA
J: TRBJ2-2
DNA: TGTGCCAGCAGCCCACAAAGTAGCCACCGGGAGCTGTTTTTT
CDR3: CASSPQSSHRELFF

size: many
V: TRBV7-2
D: NA
J: TRBJ1-5
DNA: TGTGCCAGCAGCAAGGACCCGTTAAGCGCCCAGCCCCAGCATTTT
CDR3: CASSKDPLSAQPQHF

size: NA
V: TRBV4-1
D: TRBD2
J: TRBJ2-7
DNA: TGCGCCAGCAGCCAGGCTCCGACTAGCGGGAGTACCTACGAGCAGTACTTC
CDR3: CASSQAPTSGSTYEQYF

size: NA
V: TRBV5-1
D: NA
J: TRBJ1-4
DNA: TGCGCCAGCAGTGTGGGTCTTGCACCAGGGGCAGGAGAAAAACTGTTTTTT
CDR3: CASSVGLAPGAGEKLFF

size: few
V: TRBV20-1
D: TRBD2
J: TRBJ2-3
DNA: TGCAGTGCTAGAGTAAATGTCGAGCTAGCCCCCTCCTTGGGGAGGGCAGATACGCAGTATTTT
CDR3: CSARVNVELAPSLGRADTQYF

size: few
V: TRBV24-1
D: TRBD1
J: TRBJ2-3
DNA: TGTGCCACCAGTGACGACAGGGTCACAGATACGCAGTATTTT
CDR3: CATSDDRVTDTQYF

size: NA
V: TRBV15
D: NA
J: TRBJ2-7
DNA: TGTGCCACCAGCAGAGCAGGGGTCGAGCAGTACTTC
CDR3: CATSRAGVEQYF

size: few
V: TRBV29-1
D: NA
J: TRBJ1-2
DNA: TGCAGCGTTGCACAGTCGAATGGCTACACCTTC
CDR3: CSVAQSNGYTF

size: few
V: TRBV7-9
D: NA
J: TRBJ1-3
DNA: TGTGCCAGCAGCCACGAAGGCCAGCCGCTCTCTGGAAACACCATATATTTT
CDR3: CASSHEGQPLSGNTIYF

size: many
V: TRBV9
D: NA
J: TRBJ2-3
DNA: TGTGCCAGCTCTCCGGGCCTTAGTGTTTCGCAGTATTTT
CDR3: CASSPGLSVSQYF

size: many
V: TRBV7-2
D: NA
J: TRBJ2-5
DNA: TGTGCCAGCAGCTTAGCAGGGGCGCGGGAAGAGACCCAGTACTTC
CDR3: CASSLAGAREETQYF

size: NA
V: TRBV2
D: NA
J: TRBJ1-3
DNA: TGTGCCAGCAGTGTTCGAGGGCCTGGAAACACCATATATTTT
CDR3: CASSVRGPGNTIYF

size: few
V: TRBV9
D: NA
J: TRBJ2-5
DNA: TGTGCCAGCAGCGTAGAGGGAGTCCCCCAAGAGACCCAGTACTTC
CDR3: CASSVEGVPQETQYF

size: NA
V: TRBV7-9
D: NA
J: TRBJ2-5
DNA: TGTGCCAGCAGCTTAGCCGGTGGGGTAGAGACCCAGTACTTC
CDR3: CASSLAGGVETQYF

size: few
V: TRBV21-1
D: NA
J: TRBJ2-7
DNA: TGTGCCAGCTTTAAATCAGGGGCCAGCTCTGACGAGCAGTACTTC
CDR3: CASFKSGASSDEQYF

size: NA
V: TRBV7-2
D: NA
J: TRBJ2-7
DNA: TGTGCCAGCAGCCATAGCCCAGGCACGGAAAATTACTACGAGCAGTACTTC
CDR3: CASSHSPGTENYYEQYF

size: NA
V: TRBV9
D: TRBD2
J: TRBJ2-7
DNA: TGTGCCAGTAGCGGGACAACCTACGAGCAGTACTTC
CDR3: CASSGTTYEQYF

size: few
V: TRBV4-1
D: TRBD1
J: TRBJ2-7
DNA: TGCGCCAGCAGCCAAGAATCCAACAGGGGGGCCTACGAGCAGTACTTC
CDR3: CASSQESNRGAYEQYF

size: NA
V: TRBV29-1
D: TRBD2
J: TRBJ2-7
DNA: TGCAGCGTTGGTAGCGGGAGAGGGTACGAGCAGTACTTC
CDR3: CSVGSGRGYEQYF

size: NA
V: TRBV4-2
D: TRBD2
J: TRBJ2-7
DNA: TGTGCCAGCAGCCAAGGTCAGGCTAGCGGGGCCTACGAGCAGTACTTC
CDR3: CASSQGQASGAYEQYF

size: few
V: TRBV9
D: NA
J: TRBJ1-1
DNA: TGTGCCAGCAGCGGGGGACTTAGGAACACTGAAGCTTTCTTT
CDR3: CASSGGLRNTEAFF

size: many
V: TRBV5-1
D: TRBD1
J: TRBJ1-2
DNA: TGCGCCAGCAGCTTGGTTCAGGGGGGAGGCTACACCTTC
CDR3: CASSLVQGGGYTF

size: many
V: TRBV3-1
D: TRBD1
J: TRBJ2-7
DNA: TGTGCCAGCAGCCGTCAGGACAGGGGGCCGTACGAGCAGTACTTC
CDR3: CASSRQDRGPYEQYF

size: few
V: TRBV7-9
D: NA
J: TRBJ2-3
DNA: TGTGCCAGCAGCTTAATCCCGTCCACAGATACGCAGTATTTT
CDR3: CASSLIPSTDTQYF

size: NA
V: TRBV5-1
D: NA
J: TRBJ1-4
DNA: TGCGCCAGCAGCCTCTCCTGGATGAGTCGACCGTTAGCGGATGAAAAACTGTTTTTT
CDR3: CASSLSWMSRPLADEKLFF

size: many
V: TRBV12-3/TRBV12-4
D: TRBD2
J: TRBJ2-1
DNA: TGTGCCAGCAGTTTCATTCTAGCGGGAGGTATGGACAATGAGCAGTTCTTC
CDR3: CASSFILAGGMDNEQFF

size: many
V: TRBV4-2
D: TRBD2
J: TRBJ2-5
DNA: TGTGCCAGCAGCCAAGACGGAAGCGGGAGACCAGAGACCCAGTACTTC
CDR3: CASSQDGSGRPETQYF

size: NA
V: TRBV5-1
D: NA
J: TRBJ2-5
DNA: TGCGCCAGCCAGGTCCCCCAAGAGACCCAGTACTTC
CDR3: CASQVPQETQYF

size: NA
V: TRBV7-3
D: NA
J: TRBJ1-3
DNA: TGTGCCAGCAGCTTAACGGGGGGGCAGAGCTCTGGAAACACCATATATTTT
CDR3: CASSLTGGQSSGNTIYF

size: NA
V: TRBV6-1
D: NA
J: TRBJ2-3
DNA: TGTGCCAGCACCGCTCACTCTTACACAGATACGCAGTATTTT
CDR3: CASTAHSYTDTQYF

size: few
V: TRBV2
D: TRBD1
J: TRBJ1-5
DNA: TGTGCCAGCAGCGCTACACCGGGACAGGGGGGTCAGCCCCAGCATTTT
CDR3: CASSATPGQGGQPQHF

size: few
V: TRBV11-2
D: TRBD1
J: TRBJ2-2
DNA: TGTGCCAGCAGAGCGACAGGGTGGAGCACCGGGGAGCTGTTTTTT
CDR3: CASRATGWSTGELFF

size: many
V: TRBV15
D: NA
J: TRBJ2-7
DNA: TGTGCCACCAGCAGAGCGAGACTCGGGTACGAGCAGTACTTC
CDR3: CATSRARLGYEQYF

size: few
V: TRBV29-1
D: TRBD2
J: TRBJ2-1
DNA: TGCAGCGTTGACTGGGGACTAGCCTCCTACAATGAGCAGTTCTTC
CDR3: CSVDWGLASYNEQFF

size: NA
V: TRBV7-2
D: NA
J: TRBJ2-2
DNA: TGTGCCAGCAGCTACTTTTCCACCGGGGAGCTGTTTTTT
CDR3: CASSYFSTGELFF

size: few
V: TRBV10-3
D: NA
J: TRBJ1-6
DNA: TGTGCCATCAAATCGAGGACAGAGAATTCACCCCTCCACTTT
CDR3: CAIKSRTENSPLHF

size: NA
V: TRBV20-1
D: TRBD2
J: TRBJ2-7
DNA: TGCGGTAGCGGGAGGGCCGAAGCCTACGAGCAGTACTTC
CDR3: CGSGRAEAYEQYF

size: few
V: TRBV12-3/TRBV12-4
D: NA
J: TRBJ2-2
DNA: TGTGCCAGCAGCTCCGACGGGGGCATCGGGGAGCTGTTTTTT
CDR3: CASSSDGGIGELFF

size: few
V: TRBV2
D: TRBD1
J: TRBJ1-5
DNA: TGTGCCAGCGGGCGGACAGGGGGGATGAAGCAGCCCCAGCATTTT
CDR3: CASGRTGGMKQPQHF

size: few
V: TRBV5-6
D: NA
J: TRBJ2-7
DNA: TGTGCCAGCAGCTTTACGGGAGCCTACGAGCAGTACTTC
CDR3: CASSFTGAYEQYF

size: NA
V: TRBV5-1
D: NA
J: TRBJ2-4
DNA: TGCGCCAGCAGCTCCGGGACGGAAGTCAAAAACATTCAGTACTTC
CDR3: CASSSGTEVKNIQYF

size: many
V: TRBV15
D: NA
J: TRBJ2-3
DNA: TGTGCCACCAGCAGAGACCTGGAGGCAGATACGCAGTATTTT
CDR3: CATSRDLEADTQYF

size: NA
V: TRBV9
D: NA
J: TRBJ1-2
DNA: TGTGCCAGCAGCGGGTTAAGGGTGACGGGCTATGGCTACACCTTC
CDR3: CASSGLRVTGYGYTF

size: NA
V: TRBV28
D: NA
J: TRBJ1-6
DNA: TGTGCCAGCAGTCATCCGGGGGAAGAATCGCCCCTCCACTTT
CDR3: CASSHPGEESPLHF

size: many
V: TRBV5-1
D: NA
J: TRBJ2-1
DNA: TGCGCCAGCAGCTTGGGAATAATCCTGACAGACCCGCAGTTCTTC
CDR3: CASSLGIILTDPQFF

size: few
V: TRBV6-5
D: NA
J: TRBJ2-7
DNA: TGTGCCAGCAGTTACGGGACATCCTCCTACGAGCAGTACTTC
CDR3: CASSYGTSSYEQYF

size: many
V: TRBV5-1
D: NA
J: TRBJ1-1
DNA: TGCGCCAGCAGCTTGGACGGGCATGGGACTGAAGCTTTCTTT
CDR3: CASSLDGHGTEAFF

size: few
V: TRBV6-2/TRBV6-3
D: NA
J: TRBJ2-3
DNA: TGTGCCAGCGGTCAAGATACGCAGTATTTT
CDR3: CASGQDTQYF

size: NA
V: TRBV20-1
D: NA
J: TRBJ2-3
DNA: TGCAGTGGGGGCGGGGTGGGCACAGATACGCAGTATTTT
CDR3: CSGGGVGTDTQYF

size: NA
V: TRBV11-1
D: NA
J: TRBJ2-7
DNA: TGTGCCAGCAGCCCTGAAGCCAATCGGGTAGGGAAGGGATACGAGCAGTACTTC
CDR3: CASSPEANRVGKGYEQYF

size: few
V: TRBV2
D: NA
J: TRBJ2-7
DNA: TGTGCCAGCACTGACTACCATTATGACTACGAGCAGTACTTC
CDR3: CASTDYHYDYEQYF

size: NA
V: TRBV10-3
D: NA
J: TRBJ1-4
DNA: TGTGCCATCAGGGGTGGGGAGTCAACTAATGAAAAACTGTTTTTT
CDR3: CAIRGGESTNEKLFF